One and the same sample provided the 21 T cell receptor beta chains below, sequenced in a study of T cell clonotyping in hematopoietic cell transplantation. Profiled with immunoSEQ multiplex PCR; TCRdb holds only in-frame clones, not every one. The table lists about 13,000 clones, 90% of them singletons, with about 1.3% in the top ten. The sequenced sample was peripheral blood mononuclear cells. These receptors were collected from a man aged 25-45 years in good health. Some clones in this sample may be carry-over from other donors' samples.

V is TRBV7-8 and J is TRBJ1-3; D ambiguous. CDR1 and CDR2 (germline): SGHVS, FQNEAQ. This CDR3 spans 15 amino acids. Trimming stripped 0 bases from V and 2 bases from J, with 8 bases between. In DNA form, the CDR3 reads TGTGCCAGCAGCTTAGCGCTCGGTCCTGGAAACACCATATATTTT. Protein product: CASSLALGPGNTIYF.

The V call is TRBV4-3, the J call TRBJ2-7; 11 bases are a match to TRBD2. CDR1 and CDR2 (germline): LGHNA, YSLEER. The CDR3 spans 16 residues. J lost 3 bases, V lost 0 bases, and 4 bases had no gene match. CDR3 residues: CASSQDTSGSLYEQYF. CDR3 sequence (DNA): TGCGCCAGCAGCCAAGATACTAGCGGGAGTCTCTACGAGCAGTACTTC.

The chain joins TRBV11-2 to TRBJ1-3; D is perhaps TRBD1 (6 bases). The CDR3 extends over 16 amino acids. Trimming removed 8 bases from V and 3 bases from J, with 20 bases in between. Germline V gives CDR1 SGHAT, CDR2 FQNNGV. The CDR3 sequence: CASHTGGGLSGNTIYF. The CDR3 nucleotides are TGTGCCAGCCATACCGGCGGGGGGCTGAGTGGAAACACCATATATTTT.

The chain links TRBV5-1 to TRBJ2-3; TRBD2 agrees at 11 bases. This CDR3 contains 16 residues. With V trimmed by 3 bases and J by 3 bases, 6 bases remained unmatched. Germline V gene sequence: CDR1 SGHRS, CDR2 YFSETQ. The CDR3 DNA reads TGCGCCAGCAGCTCCACTAGCGGGAGTGGGACAGATACGCAGTATTTT. Its protein product is CASSSTSGSGTDTQYF.

The CDR3 DNA follows: TGTGCCAGCAGAGCCTTAGGAGAGCAGTACTTC. It encodes CASRALGEQYF. The chain links TRBV27 to TRBJ2-7; D remains ambiguous. The V end lost 6 bases, the J end lost 7 bases, and 10 bases lay between the germline ends. There are 11 residues in the CDR3. The germline gives CDR1 MNHEY, CDR2 SMNVEV (reference sequence).

The chain uses TRBV19 and TRBJ1-1; D is possibly TRBD1 (5 bases). This CDR3 has 15 residues. Germline loops: CDR1 LNHDA, CDR2 SQIVND (reference sequence). Trimming took off 1 base at V and 7 bases at J, with 16 bases between the two ends. CDR3 nucleotide sequence: TGTGCCAGTAGTATAGGTGGGTTGGGGCAGGATGAAGCTTTCTTT. Amino acids: CASSIGGLGQDEAFF. Supplemented by reference TRBV19 and TRBJ1-1, the full variable domain reads DGGITQSPKYLFRKEGQNVTLSCEQNLNHDAMYWYRQDPGQGLRLIYYSQIVNDFQKGDIAEGYSVSREKKESFPLTVTSAQKNPTAFYLCASSIGGLGQDEAFFGQGTRLTVV.

The rearrangement links TRBV6-4 to TRBJ1-2, with 9 bases identical to TRBD1. Germline V gives CDR1 MRHNA, CDR2 SNTAGT. The V gene end was trimmed by 6 bases and the J gene end by 4 bases; junction bases not matched to a gene: 6. The CDR3 has 14 residues. The CDR3: CASSPGQGFYGYTF. The CDR3 DNA reads TGTGCCAGCAGCCCCGGACAGGGGTTCTATGGCTACACCTTC.

V usage is TRBV14 and J usage is TRBJ1-1; 9 nucleotides agree with TRBD1. CDR1 and CDR2 from the germline V gene are SGHDN and FVKESK. CDR3 length: 19 residues. Trimming took 0 bases from V and 3 from J; bases not matched to a gene: 14. In nucleotides, the CDR3 is TGTGCCAGCAGCCAAGATTGGGGGACAGGGCCCTTACGACACACTGAAGCTTTCTTT. It specifies CASSQDWGTGPLRHTEAFF.

The CDR3 region has the DNA TGTGCCAGCAGCTTACGGGAGAACACTGAAGCTTTCTTT. It translates to CASSLRENTEAFF. The gene calls are TRBV11-2 and TRBJ1-1; D is unresolved. The CDR3 runs 13 residues. The ends were cut back, 2 bases at V and 1 base at J, with 5 bases in the middle. In germline, CDR1 is SGHAT, CDR2 FQNNGV.

This chain uses TRBV5-8 with TRBJ1-6; 7 nucleotides match TRBD1. CDR1 and CDR2 (germline): SGHTS, YDEGEE. CDR3 size: 14 residues. Germline trimming cut 4 bases from V and 6 bases from J; bases unmatched to any gene: 4. CDR3 nucleotides: TGTGCCAGCAGCCGGGGGGACAGTAATTCACCCCTCCACTTT. The encoded protein is CASSRGDSNSPLHF.

This clone was counted once. This chain uses TRBV30 with TRBJ1-1; D not resolved. V shed 4 bases and J shed 5 bases, with 23 bases lying between them. The length of the CDR3 is 16 residues. Germline loops: CDR1 GTSNPN, CDR2 SVGIG (reference sequence). The CDR3 region is CAWTARSTVVETEAFF. The CDR3 DNA sequence: TGTGCCTGGACCGCCCGCAGTACCGTGGTAGAAACTGAAGCTTTCTTT.

The V call is TRBV7-6, the J call TRBJ1-1, with TRBD1 identical over 7 bases. There are 15 residues in the CDR3. The trim removed 1 base at V and 6 bases at J, leaving 8 bases unmatched. Germline V gene sequence: CDR1 SGHVS, CDR2 FNYEAQ. This CDR3 reads CASSLGTGLVSEAFF. In DNA, the CDR3 is TGTGCCAGCAGCTTAGGGACAGGCCTTGTATCTGAAGCTTTCTTT.

V is TRBV6-5 and J is TRBJ1-2; D remains unclear. Per germline, CDR1 MNHEY and CDR2 SVGAGI. The length of the CDR3 is 13 residues. Trimming removed 7 bases from V and 8 bases from J, with 17 bases in between. CDR3 sequence reads: CASMAPGLKGYTF. CDR3 DNA: TGTGCCAGCATGGCACCCGGGCTGAAGGGCTACACCTTC.

A word on this clone: The same CDR3 is also encoded by other DNA sequences in this sample. The rearrangement links TRBV9 to TRBJ1-3, with TRBD1 matching 10 bases. This CDR3 region has 14 residues. After removal of 3 bases from V and 4 bases from J, the junction contained 1 base not matched to a gene. Germline CDR1 is SGDLS and CDR2 is YYNGEE. Here the CDR3 reads CASSATGGGNTIYF. The CDR3 DNA sequence: TGTGCCAGCAGCGCGACAGGGGGCGGAAACACCATATATTTT.

This clone was counted a single time. The V and J genes are TRBV9 and TRBJ1-2; tentatively, D is TRBD1 (5 bases). With 0 bases removed from V and 4 bases from J, the gap between germline ends came to 13 bases. The CDR3 sequence is 15 residues long. Germline CDR1 SGDLS, CDR2 YYNGEE. CDR3 protein: CASSVGTGGSYGYTF. CDR3 DNA: TGTGCCAGCAGCGTAGGAACAGGTGGAAGCTATGGCTACACCTTC.

The chain has TRBV9 and TRBJ2-5, with 11 bases fitting TRBD2. The CDR3 extends over 16 amino acids. Germline V gives CDR1 SGDLS, CDR2 YYNGEE. V gave up 0 bases and J gave up 5 bases; unmatched junction bases: 6. In DNA, the CDR3 is TGTGCCAGCAGCGTAGCTAATAGCGGGGGGGCGGAGACCCAGTACTTC. It specifies CASSVANSGGAETQYF.

This sequence joins TRBV25-1 and TRBJ1-1; D perhaps matches TRBD1 (6 bases). CDR1 and CDR2 from the germline V gene are MGHDK and SYGVNS. The CDR3 is 13 amino acids. Trimming took off 0 bases at V and 10 bases at J, with 12 bases between the two ends. The CDR3 is CASSEYVQGIAFF. As DNA, the CDR3 is TGTGCCAGCAGTGAATATGTACAGGGTATAGCTTTCTTT.

This clone was detected once. This chain links TRBV9 with TRBJ1-1, with TRBD1 as a possible D gene (5 bases). V lost 5 bases and J 9 bases, leaving 17 bases between the germline ends. The CDR3 runs 13 residues. In germline, CDR1 is SGDLS, CDR2 YYNGEE. The CDR3 reads CASSPAGQGKAFF. The CDR3 coding sequence is TGTGCCAGCAGTCCCGCTGGGCAGGGTAAAGCTTTCTTT.

The chain recombines TRBV28 with TRBJ1-5; perhaps TRBD1 as D (6 bases). Germline lookup yields CDR1 MDHEN and CDR2 SYDVKM. V dropped 5 bases and J dropped 0 bases, with 11 bases sitting between them. The CDR3 contains 15 residues. In DNA, the CDR3 is TGTGCCAGCAGTGGGGGCTGGGATAGCAATCAGCCCCAGCATTTT. This encodes CASSGGWDSNQPQHF.

In its sample, this clone was seen once. The rearrangement uses TRBV5-1 and TRBJ2-5, with 11 bases identical to TRBD2. The CDR3 spans 16 residues. Germline CDR1 reads SGHRS; CDR2 reads YFSETQ. With V trimmed by 3 bases and J by 0 bases, 4 bases remained unmatched. The CDR3 spells CASSSLTSGDQETQYF. The CDR3 DNA is TGCGCCAGCAGCTCTCTGACTAGCGGGGACCAAGAGACCCAGTACTTC.

The rearrangement links TRBV25-1 to TRBJ2-3, with a tentative D call TRBD2 (5 bases). The CDR3 extends over 16 amino acids. Germline V lookup: CDR1 MGHDK, CDR2 SYGVNS. V lost 3 bases to trimming and J lost 0 bases, with 13 bases between them. CDR3 DNA sequence: TGTGCCAGCAGTGACCCCGGACTCCCTAGCACAGATACGCAGTATTTT. Encoded protein: CASSDPGLPSTDTQYF.